Below, one T cell receptor (beta chain) is given with its context. This clonotype was counted only a few times. Its antigen is currently not known. No much larger clonotype is one base removed from it; base qualities were not supplied. This specimen belongs to a study of early T cells in non-severe SARS-CoV-2 infection (dated by TCRdb to the early 2020s). As for the study more broadly: Because TCR sequencing relied on bulk RNA taken from unsorted whole blood, pairing of alpha and beta chains was not possible. Overall study outcomes, separate from this receptor: VDJdb matching was skewed toward anti-spike CD8 responses and likely underestimated virus-specific expansions by missing private and CD4 specificities.

Libraries were prepared through 5' RACE. These reads were obtained on a NextSeq 500. Unique molecular identifiers were attached to individual cDNA molecules in the TCR library protocol so that sequencing error and PCR bias could be corrected. Both TCR alpha and beta chains were sequenced, and tight co-correlation was observed between alpha and beta sequence abundances in each sample. The source study handled its data this way. Decombinator V4 was used to perform V gene, J gene and CDR3 annotation of TCR sequences. TCRs were defined as expanded if a significant change between any two time points was detected under a Poisson model with p below 0.0001. TCR abundances were normalised to the total number of TCRs sequenced per sample and were expressed as counts per million. MAIT TCRs were defined by TRAV1-2 paired with TRAJ12, TRAJ20 or TRAJ33, and iNKT TCRs by TRAV10 paired with TRAJ18. VDJdb, accessed on 1 November 2021, was searched for TCRs annotated for CMV, EBV and SARS-CoV-2, and TCRs annotated for more than one antigen were excluded. Clones were called with MiXCR by TCRdb after fastp trimmed the public reads at Q25, and only in-frame beta chains were retained. Each entry merges the rows of one CDR3 protein and shows their most common DNA and genes. The authors' filters were not applied to this entry. In this sample the table shows approximately 56,000 distinct CDR3 sequences, over 9.5% of which occur a single time. The ten largest clones represent around 6% of the sample.

This was a case-control study nested in a cohort of healthcare workers in London, UK, who had nasopharyngeal swab PCR tests and blood samples taken every week. Healthcare workers were enrolled in the week of the UK lockdown, from 23 to 31 March 2020, and were followed every week for up to roughly 16 weeks. Counted from cysteine to phenylalanine, this CDR3 has 18 amino acids. Only the CDR3 region is kept as DNA, spanning 54 bases read in frame from base 1. Deletion took 4 bases off V and 1 base off J, with a span of 20 bases between the germline ends. CDR1 and CDR2, per the germline V gene, are LGHNT and FRNRAP.

Recombination linked TRBV12-5 to TRBJ1-5, and perhaps TRBD1 as D gene, on 5 matching bases. The sequencing sample was made of whole blood. The clonotype originates from an adult who was a healthcare worker with PCR-confirmed SARS-CoV-2 infection or an uninfected control (not recorded which). In nucleotide form, the sequence is TGTGCTAGTGGTTCTTACTTTTTACAGAAGGGGAGCAATCAGCCCCAGCATTTT. It encodes CASGSYFLQKGSNQPQHF.